Following are 14 T cell receptor beta chains from one sample sequenced in a study of blood T cell repertoires in COVID-19. Produced via immunoSEQ multiplex PCR; TCRdb's table is partial and in-frame only. The sample consists of about 330,000 clones, around nine tenths of them appearing once. Sequences were obtained from PBMCs or T cells enriched from blood (not recorded which). These receptors all come from a young man who had recovered from COVID-19.

This sequence joins TRBV7-6 and TRBJ2-3; 8 bases map to TRBD2. The CDR3 has 17 residues. From germline, CDR1 is SGHVS and CDR2 FNYEAQ. The junction had 12 bases not matched to a gene; V was cut back by 5 bases and J by 2 bases. The CDR3 nucleotides are TGTGCCAGCAGCCTAGACCCCAGCGGGGGTGCCACAGATACGCAGTATTTT. It codes for CASSLDPSGGATDTQYF. The full variable domain, its missing parts supplied by reference TRBV7-6 and TRBJ2-3, is GAGVSQSPRYKVTKRGQDVALRCDPISGHVSLYWYRQALGQGPEFLTYFNYEAQQDKSGLPNDRFSAERPEGSISTLTIQRTEQRDSAMYRCASSLDPSGGATDTQYFGPGTRLTVL.

This chain joins TRBV9 and TRBJ2-2; 12 bases agree with TRBD2. V shed 3 bases and J 0 bases; nucleotides not matched to a gene: 3. Germline V gene lookup returns CDR1 SGDLS and CDR2 YYNGEE. This CDR3 region has 17 residues. CDR3 coding DNA: TGTGCCAGCAGCGCCCGGACTAGCGGGACGAACACCGGGGAGCTGTTTTTT. It encodes CASSARTSGTNTGELFF.

This chain joins TRBV19 and TRBJ2-2; 9 bases map to TRBD1. In germline, CDR1 is LNHDA, CDR2 SQIVND (reference sequence). The length of the CDR3 is 17 residues. V shed 6 bases, J shed 0 bases, and the junction held 8 bases outside the gene matches. CDR3 amino acids: CASRSGTGNPNTGELFF. The CDR3, as DNA: TGTGCCAGTAGATCGGGGACAGGGAATCCGAACACCGGGGAGCTGTTTTTT.

The CDR3 nucleotides read TGTGCCAGCAGTACGACAGGGGGCGGCACAGATACGCAGTATTTT. Protein sequence: CASSTTGGGTDTQYF. This rearrangement joins TRBV28 to TRBJ2-3; 10 nucleotides align to TRBD1. The trim removed 5 bases at V and 1 base at J, leaving 3 bases unmatched. The CDR3 totals 15 residues. The germline V gene encodes CDR1 MDHEN and CDR2 SYDVKM.

This sequence joins TRBV7-3 and TRBJ2-3, with 11 bases identical to TRBD2. V gave up 3 bases and J gave up 0 bases; unmatched junction bases: 2. CDR3 length: 16 amino acids. CDR1 and CDR2 (germline): SGHTA, FQGTGA. CDR3 in amino acids: CASSFGTSGSTDTQYF. For the CDR3, the DNA is TGTGCCAGCAGCTTCGGGACTAGCGGAAGCACAGATACGCAGTATTTT. Based on the CDR3 plus reference TRBV7-3 and TRBJ2-3, the full variable domain is GAGVSQTPSNKVTEKGKYVELRCDPISGHTALYWYRQSLGQGPEFLIYFQGTGAADDSGLPNDRFFAVRPEGSVSTLKIQRTERGDSAVYLCASSFGTSGSTDTQYFGPGTRLTVL.

This sequence joins TRBV23-1 and TRBJ1-5; 10 bases match TRBD1. TRBV23-1 is an ORF, and what it does is uncertain. J was trimmed by 7 bases and V by 3 bases; bases with no gene match: 15. The CDR3 extends over 18 amino acids. In DNA form, the CDR3 reads TGCGCCAGCAGTCACATCTCGTCCCGGGACAGGGGCGAACAGCCCCAGCATTTT. This gives the protein CASSHISSRDRGEQPQHF.

The chain combines TRBV18 with TRBJ2-2; TRBD1 aligns across 11 bases. J gave up 5 bases and V 6 bases, and 5 bases lay outside the gene matches. Germline V gene sequence: CDR1 KGHSH, CDR2 LQKENI. The CDR3 has 15 amino acids. CDR3: CASSPGQGATGELFF. CDR3 nucleotides: TGTGCCAGCTCCCCAGGACAGGGGGCGACCGGGGAGCTGTTTTTT.

The rearrangement joins TRBV5-5 to TRBJ2-7, with D unresolved. The V gene lost 3 bases and the J gene lost 5 bases, with 12 bases spanning the gap. This CDR3 spans 13 amino acids. CDR1 is SGHKS and CDR2 is YYEKEE in the germline V gene (reference sequence). The CDR3 region is CASSYPGSDEQYF. In DNA, the CDR3 is TGTGCCAGCAGCTACCCAGGTTCGGACGAGCAGTACTTC.

The rearrangement joins TRBV28 to TRBJ2-1, with 8 bases lining up with TRBD2. Per the germline V gene, CDR1 is MDHEN and CDR2 is SYDVKM. With 2 bases clipped from V and 4 bases from J, the junction kept 4 bases outside the gene matches. This CDR3 has 15 amino acids. The CDR3 DNA follows: TGTGCCAGCAGTTTAACCAGCGGGGGTTACAATGAGCAGTTCTTC. It yields the protein CASSLTSGGYNEQFF.

This clone was counted only a few times. This chain joins TRBV5-6 and TRBJ2-7; possible D gene TRBD1, 6 bases. Germline V CDR1 and CDR2: SGHDT, YYEEEE. CDR3 length: 17 amino acids. V lost 6 bases, J lost 2 bases, and 24 bases lay in between. The CDR3 here is CASNPSPTGLVTYEQYF. DNA of the CDR3: TGTGCCAGCAACCCCTCCCCCACAGGGTTGGTTACCTACGAGCAGTACTTC.

The gene calls are TRBV7-8 and TRBJ2-7; 11 bases are shared with TRBD1. Germline V gives CDR1 SGHVS, CDR2 FQNEAQ. J was trimmed by 1 base and V by 5 bases; bases with no gene match: 7. The CDR3 has 16 amino acids. CDR3 DNA sequence: TGTGCCAGCAGCCCTCCCGGGACAGGGGGATCCTACGAGCAGTACTTC. Translating gives CASSPPGTGGSYEQYF.

This clone showed up just once. The chain is built from TRBV9 and TRBJ2-1, with D hard to call. Trimming shortened V by 0 bases and J by 0 bases, and 10 bases separated the two germline ends. This CDR3 spans 16 amino acids. Germline CDR1 is SGDLS and CDR2 is YYNGEE. This chain's CDR3 is CASSVDAATSYNEQFF. The CDR3 bases are TGTGCCAGCAGCGTAGACGCGGCTACCTCCTACAATGAGCAGTTCTTC.

The rearrangement uses TRBV6-5 and TRBJ1-1; possibly TRBD1 for D (5 bases). CDR1 and CDR2 (germline): MNHEY, SVGAGI. V shed 2 bases and J shed 0 bases, with 13 bases lying between them. The CDR3 has 16 amino acids. CDR3 nucleotide sequence: TGTGCCAGCAGTTACGGGACTTCCTCTATGAACACTGAAGCTTTCTTT. It translates to CASSYGTSSMNTEAFF.

This chain joins TRBV7-3 and TRBJ2-2; possible D gene TRBD2, 5 bases. This CDR3 is 14 amino acids long. CDR1 is SGHTA and CDR2 is FQGTGA in the germline V gene. V was trimmed by 6 bases and J by 6 bases, leaving 14 bases between them. CDR3 residues: CASSSTSFAGELFF. The CDR3 coding sequence is TGTGCCAGCAGTTCCACTAGTTTCGCCGGGGAGCTGTTTTTT. The whole variable domain, remainder taken from reference TRBV7-3 and TRBJ2-2, is GAGVSQTPSNKVTEKGKYVELRCDPISGHTALYWYRQSLGQGPEFLIYFQGTGAADDSGLPNDRFFAVRPEGSVSTLKIQRTERGDSAVYLCASSSTSFAGELFFGEGSRLTVL.